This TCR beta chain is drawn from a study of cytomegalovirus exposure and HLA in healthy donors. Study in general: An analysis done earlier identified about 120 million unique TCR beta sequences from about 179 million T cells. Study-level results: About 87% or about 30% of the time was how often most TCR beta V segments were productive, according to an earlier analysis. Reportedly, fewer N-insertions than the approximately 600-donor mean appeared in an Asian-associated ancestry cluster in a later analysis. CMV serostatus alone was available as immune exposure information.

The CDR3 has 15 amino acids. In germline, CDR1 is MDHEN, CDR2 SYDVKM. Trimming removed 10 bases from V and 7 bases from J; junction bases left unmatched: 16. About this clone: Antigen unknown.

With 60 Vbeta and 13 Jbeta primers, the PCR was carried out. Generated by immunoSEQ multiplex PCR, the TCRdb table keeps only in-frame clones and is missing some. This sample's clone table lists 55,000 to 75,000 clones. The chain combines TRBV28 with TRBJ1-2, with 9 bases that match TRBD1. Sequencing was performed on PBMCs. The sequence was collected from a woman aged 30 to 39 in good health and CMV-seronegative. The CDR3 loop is CAITTGGANSGGYTF. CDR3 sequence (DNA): TGTGCCATCACCACAGGGGGCGCGAATTCTGGTGGCTACACCTTC.